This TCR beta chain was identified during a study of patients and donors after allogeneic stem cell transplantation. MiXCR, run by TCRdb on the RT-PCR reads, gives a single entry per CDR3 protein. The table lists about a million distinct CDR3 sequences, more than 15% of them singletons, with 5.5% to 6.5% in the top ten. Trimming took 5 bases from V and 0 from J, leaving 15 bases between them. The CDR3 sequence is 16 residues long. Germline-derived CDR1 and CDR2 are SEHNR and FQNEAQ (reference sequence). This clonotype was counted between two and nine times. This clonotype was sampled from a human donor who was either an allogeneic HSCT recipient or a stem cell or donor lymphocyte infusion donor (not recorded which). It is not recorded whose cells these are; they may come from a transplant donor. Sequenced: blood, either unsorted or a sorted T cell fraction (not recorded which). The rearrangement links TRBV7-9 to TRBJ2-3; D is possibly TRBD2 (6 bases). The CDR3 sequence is CASSRRSGVSTDTQYF. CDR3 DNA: TGTGCCAGCAGCCGCCGGTCGGGAGTCAGCACAGATACGCAGTATTTT.